This TCR beta chain was found in a study of T-cell memory formation after mild COVID-19. MiXCR, applied by TCRdb to the 5' RACE reads, yields one record per CDR3 protein. The sample lists 110,000 to 150,000 distinct CDR3 sequences; 20% to 25% were seen once. CDR1 and CDR2 (germline): KGHDR, SFDVKD. The CDR3 extends over 20 amino acids. Trimming took 0 bases from V and 2 from J, leaving 23 bases between them. This clonotype has more than one count but fewer than ten. The chain uses TRBV24-1 and TRBJ2-3, with D perhaps matching TRBD1 or TRBD2 (5 bases each). The sequenced material came from PBMCs or a T cell subset sorted from them (not recorded which). This sequence was found in an adult woman who had mild COVID-19 (a few samples of this study predate the infection). Cell type and time point are not known. CDR3 protein: CATSDLVGPAVGTPTDTQYF. The CDR3 nucleotides are TGTGCCACCAGTGATTTGGTCGGCCCGGCGGTGGGGACCCCCACAGATACGCAGTATTTT.